The 23 T cell receptor beta chains given below trace back to one sample, sequenced in a study of metastatic and nonmetastatic thyroid tumors. With MiXCR, TCRdb reprocessed the PCR reads. In the table there are 36,000 or so clones, around a third of which are singletons. Thyroid surgery took place with no prior treatment in any patient. Specimen: tumor tissue. The source of these receptors is a female donor with papillary thyroid cancer or a benign thyroid nodule (not recorded which). Some clones in this sample may be carry-over from other donors' samples.

This clone appeared a few times. The rearrangement uses TRBV28 and TRBJ2-7; TRBD2 aligns across 8 bases. This CDR3 region has 15 residues. CDR1 MDHEN and CDR2 SYDVKM come from the germline V gene. The junction had 15 bases not matched to a gene; V was cut back by 7 bases and J by 7 bases. The CDR3 coding sequence is TGTGCCAGCACCCGTCCGGGAGCCGGGGGGGATGAGCAGTACTTC. Its translation: CASTRPGAGGDEQYF.

A few counts support this clone. V usage is TRBV29-1 and J usage is TRBJ2-7; 8 nucleotides match TRBD2. CDR1 and CDR2 from the germline V gene are SQVTM and ANQGSEA. This CDR3 contains 12 residues. V lost 6 bases, J lost 0 bases, and 1 base stayed unmatched. CDR3 sequence: CSVSGSSYEQYF. CDR3 bases: TGCAGCGTGAGCGGGAGCTCCTACGAGCAGTACTTC.

This clone was detected only a few times. The gene calls are TRBV6-5 and TRBJ2-2; D is unresolved. Deletions cut 3 bases from V and 4 bases from J, with 6 bases between. The CDR3 has 13 amino acids. CDR1 MNHEY and CDR2 SVGAGI come from the germline V gene. The CDR3 protein is CASSYGSTGELFF. In nucleotides, the CDR3 is TGTGCCAGCAGTTATGGCAGCACCGGGGAGCTGTTTTTT.

This clone has just a few counts. The V call is TRBV6-4, the J call TRBJ2-3, with 7 bases aligning to TRBD1. CDR1 is MRHNA, CDR2 SNTAGT, per germline. The CDR3 is 14 amino acids. V lost 0 bases, J lost 4 bases, and 1 base stayed unmatched. CDR3 protein: CASSDSTGPDTQYF. In nucleotides, the CDR3 is TGTGCCAGCAGTGACTCGACAGGGCCAGATACGCAGTATTTT.

The chain employs TRBV20-1 and TRBJ1-5, with a weak D call TRBD1 (6 bases). Germline-derived CDR1 and CDR2 are DFQATT and SNEGSKA (reference sequence). The CDR3 contains 14 residues. Deletions cut 2 bases from V and 3 bases from J, with 11 bases between. The CDR3 DNA sequence: TGCAGTGCTAGAATTCAGGGGCTCAATCAGCCCCAGCATTTT. It codes for CSARIQGLNQPQHF.

The table lists this clone with a few counts. This chain links TRBV20-1 with TRBJ2-7, with 8 bases lining up with TRBD1. Germline-derived CDR1 and CDR2 are DFQATT and SNEGSKA (reference sequence). The CDR3 spans 15 residues. Trimming at V came to 3 bases and at J to 4 bases, leaving 11 bases not matched to a gene. CDR3 in DNA: TGCAGTGCTAGGGGGGTCGGACAGGGTAAATACGAGCAGTACTTC. Its protein product is CSARGVGQGKYEQYF.

This clone was counted between two and nine times. The chain recombines TRBV19 with TRBJ1-2, with D perhaps matching TRBD1 (5 bases). This CDR3 has 14 amino acids. Germline assignment: CDR1 LNHDA and CDR2 SQIVND (reference sequence). V was clipped by 5 bases and J by 5 bases, with 15 bases between them. As DNA, the CDR3 is TGTGCCAGTAGTCCGGACAAAGACCCTTATGGCTACACCTTC. It yields the protein CASSPDKDPYGYTF. The full variable domain, its missing parts supplied by reference TRBV19 and TRBJ1-2, is DGGITQSPKYLFRKEGQNVTLSCEQNLNHDAMYWYRQDPGQGLRLIYYSQIVNDFQKGDIAEGYSVSREKKESFPLTVTSAQKNPTAFYLCASSPDKDPYGYTFGSGTRLTVV.

The V gene is TRBV6-1, the J gene TRBJ1-2; 7 nucleotides match TRBD1. Trimming at V came to 6 bases and at J to 4 bases, leaving 14 bases not matched to a gene. The CDR3 covers 16 residues. Germline V lookup: CDR1 MNHNS, CDR2 SASEGT. The CDR3, as DNA: TGTGCCAGCAGCCAAACCCGGGACAGAGCCCTCTATGGCTACACCTTC. Its translation is CASSQTRDRALYGYTF.

The rearrangement joins TRBV19 to TRBJ2-3, with D tentatively TRBD1 (7 bases). Germline CDR1 and CDR2: LNHDA and SQIVND (reference sequence). Trimming left V 2 bases short and J 2 bases short, with 11 bases between. The CDR3 extends over 15 amino acids. The CDR3 DNA sequence: TGTGCCAGTAGTATACAGGGGGGCAACACAGATACGCAGTATTTT. Amino acid sequence: CASSIQGGNTDTQYF.

As regards this clone: Germline and junction disagree at one end, which may indicate a read error. V and J are TRBV6-2 or TRBV6-3 and TRBJ2-7; 9 bases line up with TRBD2. The V gene's germline CDR1 is MNHEY and CDR2 SVGEGT. The CDR3 runs 12 residues. CDR3 protein: CASSTPSGAPHF. The CDR3, as DNA: TGTGCCAGCAGTACGCCTAGCGGGGCGCCCCATTTC.

This clone was observed at least ten times. The chain has TRBV27 and TRBJ1-4; D remains ambiguous. V was shortened by 6 bases and J by 0 bases, with 11 bases between the two germline ends. CDR3 size: 15 residues. Germline values: CDR1 MNHEY, CDR2 SMNVEV (reference sequence). The CDR3 DNA reads as TGTGCCAGCAGCCCGGAGGTTGCAACTAATGAAAAACTGTTTTTT. Its translation is CASSPEVATNEKLFF.

The J gene is TRBJ2-2, the V gene TRBV6-1; 9 bases match TRBD1. The germline CDR1 and CDR2 sequences are MNHNS and SASEGT. Trimming removed 11 bases from V and 5 bases from J; junction bases left unmatched: 6. The CDR3 consists of 13 residues. DNA for the CDR3: TGTGCCTCGGGACAGGGATTAACCGGGGAGCTGTTTTTT. It yields the protein CASGQGLTGELFF.

The rearrangement uses TRBV19 and TRBJ1-4; 7 positions match TRBD1. The CDR3 is 15 residues long. CDR1 LNHDA and CDR2 SQIVND come from the germline V gene (reference sequence). Germline trimming cut 5 bases from V and 2 bases from J; bases unmatched to any gene: 5. The CDR3 reads CASSDTGATNEKLFF. DNA of the CDR3: TGTGCCAGTAGTGATACAGGGGCCACTAATGAAAAACTGTTTTTT.

The chain combines TRBV7-3 with TRBJ2-3; no clear D gene. Trimming removed 2 bases at V and 2 bases at J, with 11 bases between. This CDR3 contains 15 residues. Germline CDR1 and CDR2: SGHTA and FQGTGA. CDR3 residues: CASSLLAAHTDTQYF. In nucleotides, the CDR3 is TGTGCCAGCAGCTTATTGGCGGCACACACAGATACGCAGTATTTT.

V usage is TRBV28 and J usage is TRBJ1-1, with D uncertain. This CDR3 is 13 amino acids long. V was pared by 7 bases and J by 1 base, with 10 bases between. In germline, CDR1 is MDHEN, CDR2 SYDVKM. The CDR3 protein is CASTFSGNTEAFF. The CDR3 DNA sequence: TGTGCCAGCACCTTTTCGGGGAACACTGAAGCTTTCTTT.

This clone was detected a few times. The rearrangement uses TRBV12-3 or TRBV12-4 and TRBJ1-1, with unresolved D. The germline V and J ends were trimmed by 6 bases and 4 bases, with 6 bases remaining between them. The CDR3 spans 11 residues. CDR3 coding DNA: TGTGCCAGCAGCCAAACCACTGAAGCTTTCTTT. Its translation: CASSQTTEAFF.

This clone was seen more than once but under ten times. This chain uses TRBV13 with TRBJ2-2; a possible D gene is TRBD2 (5 bases). This CDR3 contains 16 residues. V gave up 2 bases and J gave up 4 bases, with 14 bases separating them. CDR1 PRHDT and CDR2 FYEKMQ come from the germline V gene (reference sequence). CDR3 in DNA: TGTGCCAGCAGCTTATGGTCGCAGGCGGGCACCGGGGAGCTGTTTTTT. As protein: CASSLWSQAGTGELFF.

This CDR3 reads CASGLVRDIGSGRRYNEQFF. CDR3 nucleotide sequence: TGTGCTAGTGGTTTGGTAAGGGACATTGGTAGCGGGAGACGATACAATGAGCAGTTCTTC. This sequence joins TRBV12-5 and TRBJ2-1, with 9 bases that match TRBD2. The CDR3 covers 20 residues. The V gene end was trimmed by 0 bases and the J gene end by 4 bases; junction bases not matched to a gene: 16. CDR1 is LGHNT and CDR2 is FRNRAP in the germline V gene.

The V gene is TRBV11-1, the J gene TRBJ2-1, with 9 nucleotides matching TRBD2. This CDR3 region has 17 residues. Germline trimming cut 5 bases from V and 1 base from J; bases unmatched to any gene: 9. CDR1 SGHAT and CDR2 FQDESV come from the germline V gene (reference sequence). CDR3 protein: CASSSRLADLSYNEQFF. In DNA, the CDR3 is TGTGCCAGCAGCAGTAGACTAGCGGACCTGTCCTACAATGAGCAGTTCTTC.

The chain is built from TRBV20-1 and TRBJ2-3; D may be TRBD2 (5 bases). The CDR3 totals 13 residues. Trimming removed 0 bases from V and 4 bases from J, with 8 bases in between. The germline CDR1 and CDR2 sequences are DFQATT and SNEGSKA (reference sequence). Here the CDR3 reads CSARDQRADTQYF. In nucleotides, the CDR3 is TGCAGTGCTAGAGATCAGAGGGCAGATACGCAGTATTTT.

This clone is judged large. In DNA, the CDR3 is TGCAGTGCTAGAGATTTAGGGCGACTAGCGGGGGACCACTACAATGAGCAGTTCTTC. It is translated as CSARDLGRLAGDHYNEQFF. This sequence joins TRBV20-1 and TRBJ2-1, with 12 bases fitting TRBD2. Germline-derived CDR1 and CDR2 are DFQATT and SNEGSKA (reference sequence). The ends lost 0 bases at V and 3 bases at J; junction bases unmatched: 12. The CDR3 has 19 residues.

A few counts support this clone. This chain connects TRBV6-1 to TRBJ2-7, with D hard to call. The germline CDR1 and CDR2 sequences are MNHNS and SASEGT. Deletions cut 7 bases from V and 1 base from J, with 14 bases between. There are 14 residues in the CDR3. The CDR3 DNA reads TGTGCCAGCACCGAGTGGACGGAGTCCTACGAGCAGTACTTC. It yields the protein CASTEWTESYEQYF.

The rearrangement uses TRBV6-2 or TRBV6-3 and TRBJ2-7; weak D call: TRBD1 (5 bases). The V end was cut by 6 bases, the J end by 3 bases, with 18 bases between. The CDR3 has 15 amino acids. Germline values: CDR1 MNHEY, CDR2 SVGEGT. The CDR3 sequence is CASRRGQGPIYEQYF. Written as DNA, the CDR3 is TGTGCCAGCAGGCGTGGGCAGGGTCCCATCTACGAGCAGTACTTC.